This TCR beta chain was recovered during a study of blood T cell dynamics during melanoma immunotherapy. General observations from the study: It remained unknown if the driving T cell clones were melanoma-specific. At W3, later disease-control patients showed bifurcated PBMC repertoire changes, unlike progressors.

Germline V lookup: CDR1 SGHRS, CDR2 YFSETQ. The CDR3 totals 14 residues. The germline V and J ends were trimmed by 5 bases and 4 bases, with 15 bases remaining between them. Noted time point: week 3, after first cycle of checkpoint inhibitor. Samples come from before therapy and from week 3 after the first blockade cycle. Response was assessed by RECIST 1.1 at 12 weeks, except a couple of rapid progressors. Only in-frame clones appear in the TCRdb table, and some are missing; sequencing was by immunoSEQ multiplex PCR. Of some 8,200 clones in the sample, around 90% were seen once. Regarding this clone: As yet, its antigen is unknown.

The chain is built from TRBV5-1 and TRBJ1-1; D is unresolved. The sample here was blood, taken from a patient treated with checkpoint blockade. This clonotype was obtained from a human donor with melanoma. CDR3 loop: CASSSNPGGTEAFF. The CDR3 DNA reads TGCGCCAGCAGTTCGAATCCGGGTGGCACTGAAGCTTTCTTT.